Sequencing of this T cell receptor beta chain was carried out in a study of neoadjuvant nivolumab and ipilimumab in lung cancer. Looking at the study overall: Patients got nivolumab 3 mg/kg on days 1, 15 and 29; combination added ipilimumab 1 mg/kg day 1. Study-level results: A small number of samples were TCR sequenced. Only two of four nivolumab-treated tumors gained richness and clonality by surgery. Resected tumors had greater TCR richness and clonality than uninvolved lung.

About this clone itself: Its target is not known.

Profiled with immunoSEQ multiplex PCR; TCRdb holds only in-frame clones, not every one. The table records tens of thousands of clones, 75% to 85% of them present only once. Germline assignment: CDR1 MNHEY and CDR2 SMNVEV (reference sequence). This CDR3 has 17 residues. The V gene end was trimmed by 1 base and the J gene end by 0 bases; junction bases not matched to a gene: 9. The chain is built from TRBV27 and TRBJ2-7; TRBD2 matches 7 bases. This receptor was identified in an adult with non-small cell lung cancer. Sequencing used tumor tissue, obtained after neoadjuvant nivolumab, alone or with ipilimumab, at or shortly before surgery. CDR3 residues: CASSLFAGLADSYEQYF. The CDR3 DNA is TGTGCCAGCAGTTTATTCGCAGGCCTAGCGGACTCCTACGAGCAGTACTTC.